This T cell receptor (beta chain) comes out of a study of OX40 agonist ivuxolimab in advanced cancers. General study points: Relative to CD4+, CD8+ T cells held more expanded clones on average.

Trimming removed 2 bases from V and 6 bases from J, with 11 bases in between. This CDR3 has 14 residues. Germline assignment: CDR1 MDHEN and CDR2 SYDVKM. Concerning this clone itself: Its antigen is not known.

Some clones are missing from TCRdb's copy, which holds only in-frame ones; the method was immunoSEQ multiplex PCR. This sample has tens of thousands of clones, with 85% to 90% found just once. The specimen was CD4+ or CD8+ T cells sorted from blood, collected in a trial of the OX40 agonist ivuxolimab. This receptor was identified in an adult with an advanced solid tumor such as melanoma, head and neck, liver or kidney cancer. The V and J genes are TRBV28 and TRBJ2-4; D tentatively reads TRBD1 or TRBD2 (6 bases each). The CDR3 nucleotides are TGTGCCAGCAGTTTACTACAGGGAGGAAACATTCAGTACTTC. This gives the protein CASSLLQGGNIQYF.